A selection of T cell receptor beta chains follows, all from one sample in a study of cytomegalovirus exposure and HLA in healthy donors. Method: immunoSEQ multiplex PCR; TCRdb's copy keeps in-frame clones and lacks some. The sample lists 140,000 or so clones, around a tenth occurring once. Source material: PBMCs. These receptors originate from a male donor in good health and CMV-seronegative. Each CDR3 is given with its conserved first and last residue. Fields, in order: CDR3 protein, CDR3 DNA, D gene, V gene, J gene, clone size. The D gene is left open where the match is weak. Rows may omit the clone size; those that give it use once, few, many or a size class.

CASSFLPTGFTGANVLTF	TGTGCCAGTAGTTTTCTACCGACAGGGTTCACTGGGGCCAACGTCCTGACTTTC	TRBD1	TRBV19	TRBJ2-6	NA
CASSQEAGGTTDTQYF	TGCGCCAGCAGCCAAGAAGCGGGAGGAACCACAGATACGCAGTATTTT	TRBD2	TRBV4-1	TRBJ2-3	NA
CASSQAPSGTETQYF	TGCGCCAGCAGCCAAGCGCCTAGCGGGACTGAGACCCAGTACTTC	TRBD2	TRBV4-3	TRBJ2-5	NA
CASSPFDSQTETQYF	TGTGCCAGCTCACCATTCGACAGTCAGACAGAGACCCAGTACTTC	NA	TRBV18	TRBJ2-5	NA
CASSADSYVLTF	TGTGCCAGCAGTGCCGACAGCTACGTCCTGACTTTC	NA	TRBV6-4	TRBJ2-6	NA
CASNPRGGGPNEKLFF	TGCGCCAGCAATCCGCGGGGAGGGGGACCTAATGAAAAACTGTTTTTT	NA	TRBV5-1	TRBJ1-4	NA
CASSYAGGGYGYTF	TGTGCCAGCAGTTATGCAGGGGGCGGCTATGGCTACACCTTC	TRBD1	TRBV6-5	TRBJ1-2	few
CASSSGTGASSTEAFF	TGCGCCAGCAGCTCCGGGACAGGGGCGTCGAGTACTGAAGCTTTCTTT	TRBD1	TRBV5-1	TRBJ1-1	few
CASSPGGYTDTQYF	TGCGCCAGCAGCCCGGGGGGGTACACAGATACGCAGTATTTT	TRBD2	TRBV5-1	TRBJ2-3	NA
CSVNRGGNEQFF	TGCAGCGTGAACAGGGGTGGCAATGAGCAGTTCTTC	TRBD1	TRBV29-1	TRBJ2-1	few
CASSSRISGAFF	TGTGCCAGCAGCTCCCGTATTTCGGGGGCTTTCTTT	NA	TRBV6-6	TRBJ1-1	few
CASSSLLTGLNTEAFF	TGTGCCAGCAGTTCCCTTCTGACAGGGTTGAACACTGAAGCTTTCTTT	TRBD1	TRBV27	TRBJ1-1	few
CASSLGFTGYNEQFF	TGTGCTAGCAGCTTAGGGTTCACAGGGTACAATGAGCAGTTCTTC	NA	TRBV7-7	TRBJ2-1	few
CASSLSDYGYTF	TGTGCCAGCAGTTTATCAGACTATGGCTACACCTTC	NA	TRBV28	TRBJ1-2	few
CASSLTGVETDTQYF	TGTGCCAGCAGCTTAACCGGTGTTGAGACAGATACGCAGTATTTT	NA	TRBV7-3	TRBJ2-3	NA